The rows below give T cell receptor beta chains drawn from one sample of a study of CD8 T cells in Susac syndrome. TCRdb used MiXCR to reprocess the immunoSEQ multiplex PCR reads, holding one entry per CDR3 protein. In the table there are approximately 100,000 distinct CDR3 sequences, approximately 93% of which are singletons. Sequenced: CD8+ T cells from PBMCs. These receptor sequences come from a human donor with Susac syndrome. The CDR3 runs from the conserved cysteine through the conserved F or W. Fields, in order: CDR3 DNA, CDR3 protein, D gene, clone size, J gene, V gene. The D gene is left open where the match is weak. Clone size appears in some rows only: once, few, many, or a class for an expanded clone.

CDR3nt: TGTGCCAGCAAGGGAGTAACCTACGAGCAGTACTTC
CDR3aa: CASKGVTYEQYF
d_gene: .
abundance: .
j_gene: TRBJ2-7
v_gene: TRBV12-3/TRBV12-4

CDR3nt: TGTGCCAGCAGCTCGGGGGACTACAATGAGCAGTTCTTC
CDR3aa: CASSSGDYNEQFF
d_gene: .
abundance: .
j_gene: TRBJ2-1
v_gene: TRBV13

CDR3nt: TGTGCCGGCCCAACGGCAGCTAGTAATGAAAAACTGTTTTTT
CDR3aa: CAGPTAASNEKLFF
d_gene: .
abundance: .
j_gene: TRBJ1-4
v_gene: TRBV24-1

CDR3nt: TGCAGCGCTTCGCCAACAGGGGGCCGAACTGAAGCTTTCTTT
CDR3aa: CSASPTGGRTEAFF
d_gene: TRBD1
abundance: .
j_gene: TRBJ1-1
v_gene: TRBV29-1

CDR3nt: TGTGCCAGCAGCCAAGATAGAGGTACCTACGAGCAGTACTTC
CDR3aa: CASSQDRGTYEQYF
d_gene: .
abundance: .
j_gene: TRBJ2-7
v_gene: TRBV4-2

CDR3nt: TGTGCCAGCAGTTTCGGGGGTGATGAGCAGTTCTTC
CDR3aa: CASSFGGDEQFF
d_gene: .
abundance: few
j_gene: TRBJ2-1
v_gene: TRBV12-3/TRBV12-4

CDR3nt: TGTGCCAGCAGCTCCGCTGGACAGGGAATCAAGGAGACCCAGTACTTC
CDR3aa: CASSSAGQGIKETQYF
d_gene: TRBD1
abundance: .
j_gene: TRBJ2-5
v_gene: TRBV11-2

CDR3nt: TGTGCCAGCAGCTCACAACACCCGTACCAGTACTTC
CDR3aa: CASSSQHPYQYF
d_gene: .
abundance: .
j_gene: TRBJ2-4
v_gene: TRBV11-2

CDR3nt: TGTGCCAGCAGTTTACCCCTCTCCTTCAATGAGCAGTTCTTC
CDR3aa: CASSLPLSFNEQFF
d_gene: .
abundance: .
j_gene: TRBJ2-1
v_gene: TRBV12-3/TRBV12-4

CDR3nt: TGTGCCAGCGGAGGGCATTTGTCCTACGAGCAGTACTTC
CDR3aa: CASGGHLSYEQYF
d_gene: .
abundance: .
j_gene: TRBJ2-7
v_gene: TRBV25-1

CDR3nt: TGTGCCAGCAGCTATGGACAGGAAAATTCACCCCTCCACTTT
CDR3aa: CASSYGQENSPLHF
d_gene: TRBD1
abundance: .
j_gene: TRBJ1-6
v_gene: TRBV7-2

CDR3nt: TGCAGTGCTAGAGGTGGATTCAATGAGCAGTTCTTC
CDR3aa: CSARGGFNEQFF
d_gene: .
abundance: .
j_gene: TRBJ2-1
v_gene: TRBV20-1

CDR3nt: TGTGCCAGCAGTCCCAATCTGGGGGGAAGCACAGATACGCAGTATTTT
CDR3aa: CASSPNLGGSTDTQYF
d_gene: .
abundance: .
j_gene: TRBJ2-3
v_gene: TRBV12-3/TRBV12-4

CDR3nt: TGTGCCAGCAGCTTCCTGACCTTGGACTATGGCTACACCTTC
CDR3aa: CASSFLTLDYGYTF
d_gene: .
abundance: .
j_gene: TRBJ1-2
v_gene: TRBV13

CDR3nt: TGTGCCAGCACCCGGGCCGGGACAGGGGCCGAGCAGTACTTC
CDR3aa: CASTRAGTGAEQYF
d_gene: TRBD1
abundance: once
j_gene: TRBJ2-7
v_gene: TRBV7-9

CDR3nt: TGTGCCAGCAGCCCCAAGGACAGGGCACCCTACAATGAGCAGTTCTTC
CDR3aa: CASSPKDRAPYNEQFF
d_gene: TRBD1
abundance: .
j_gene: TRBJ2-1
v_gene: TRBV5-5

CDR3nt: TGCGCCAGCAGCCAGTTGGTAGCTAGCGGGAGGCCGTACCAAGAGACCCAGTACTTC
CDR3aa: CASSQLVASGRPYQETQYF
d_gene: TRBD2
abundance: once
j_gene: TRBJ2-5
v_gene: TRBV4-1

CDR3nt: TGTGCCATCGGGGGCGCGGGGGTAGACAATGAGCAGTTCTTC
CDR3aa: CAIGGAGVDNEQFF
d_gene: .
abundance: .
j_gene: TRBJ2-1
v_gene: TRBV24-1

CDR3nt: TGTGCCAGCAGCTTGGGGCAGGGTTCCAACTATGGCTACACCTTC
CDR3aa: CASSLGQGSNYGYTF
d_gene: .
abundance: .
j_gene: TRBJ1-2
v_gene: TRBV7-9

CDR3nt: TGTGCCAGCAGTGCACAGGGCAGCAATCAGCCCCAGCATTTT
CDR3aa: CASSAQGSNQPQHF
d_gene: .
abundance: .
j_gene: TRBJ1-5
v_gene: TRBV27

CDR3nt: TGTGCCACCGGCCGGGACAGGGGGTCTGGCTACACCTTC
CDR3aa: CATGRDRGSGYTF
d_gene: TRBD1
abundance: .
j_gene: TRBJ1-2
v_gene: TRBV27

CDR3nt: TGTGCTAGTGGTTTAGGGGCAGGTCTCTCCTACGAGCAGTACTTC
CDR3aa: CASGLGAGLSYEQYF
d_gene: .
abundance: .
j_gene: TRBJ2-7
v_gene: TRBV12-5

CDR3nt: TGTGCCAGCAGCTTACCCAGGGGTGAGCAGTACTTC
CDR3aa: CASSLPRGEQYF
d_gene: .
abundance: .
j_gene: TRBJ2-7
v_gene: TRBV7-6

CDR3nt: TGCAGTGCTACCGAGTGGACAGGGCCGAACGAGCAGTACTTC
CDR3aa: CSATEWTGPNEQYF
d_gene: TRBD1
abundance: .
j_gene: TRBJ2-7
v_gene: TRBV20-1

CDR3nt: TGTGCCAGCAGTGGGGCGGAGAACATTCAGTACTTC
CDR3aa: CASSGAENIQYF
d_gene: .
abundance: .
j_gene: TRBJ2-4
v_gene: TRBV6-2/TRBV6-3

CDR3nt: TGCAGCGCGGCGGGCGATGACAGGGCAAAATCTGAAGCTTTCTTT
CDR3aa: CSAAGDDRAKSEAFF
d_gene: TRBD1
abundance: .
j_gene: TRBJ1-1
v_gene: TRBV29-1

CDR3nt: TGTGCCACCAGCAGAGATCGGGGAGGGGAGACCCAGTACTTC
CDR3aa: CATSRDRGGETQYF
d_gene: TRBD2
abundance: .
j_gene: TRBJ2-5
v_gene: TRBV15

CDR3nt: TGTGCCAGCAGCCAAGAGACAGGGGGTGAGACCCAGTACTTC
CDR3aa: CASSQETGGETQYF
d_gene: TRBD1
abundance: .
j_gene: TRBJ2-5
v_gene: TRBV14

CDR3nt: TGCGCCAGCAGCCATCTGTCCTATGGCTACACCTTC
CDR3aa: CASSHLSYGYTF
d_gene: .
abundance: .
j_gene: TRBJ1-2
v_gene: TRBV4-1

CDR3nt: TGTGCCAGCGGGCTAGCGAGCACGAACACCGGGGAGCTGTTTTTT
CDR3aa: CASGLASTNTGELFF
d_gene: .
abundance: .
j_gene: TRBJ2-2
v_gene: TRBV2

CDR3nt: TGTGCCAGCAGCAAAGTTTTTGACAGATCAAACTATGGCTACACCTTC
CDR3aa: CASSKVFDRSNYGYTF
d_gene: .
abundance: .
j_gene: TRBJ1-2
v_gene: TRBV21-1

CDR3nt: TGTGCCAGCAGCTTGGGTTCCCCGGAGCAGTTCTTC
CDR3aa: CASSLGSPEQFF
d_gene: .
abundance: .
j_gene: TRBJ2-1
v_gene: TRBV5-6

CDR3nt: TGCGCCAGCAGCCCATCGGGATCGGGGCGAACCTACGAGCAGTACTTC
CDR3aa: CASSPSGSGRTYEQYF
d_gene: .
abundance: .
j_gene: TRBJ2-7
v_gene: TRBV4-3

CDR3nt: TGCGCCAGCAGCCAGTCCTCCTACTCCTATGGCTACACCTTC
CDR3aa: CASSQSSYSYGYTF
d_gene: .
abundance: .
j_gene: TRBJ1-2
v_gene: TRBV4-3

CDR3nt: TGTGCCAGTAGTGCGACCGAGGTTCTCTATGGCTACACCTTC
CDR3aa: CASSATEVLYGYTF
d_gene: .
abundance: .
j_gene: TRBJ1-2
v_gene: TRBV19

CDR3nt: TGTGCCAGCAGCCAAGATCAGGGGGCTAACTATGGCTACACCTTC
CDR3aa: CASSQDQGANYGYTF
d_gene: TRBD1
abundance: .
j_gene: TRBJ1-2
v_gene: TRBV3-1

CDR3nt: TGTGCCAGCTCACCAGAGGGAAGACTACCAACTAATGAAAAACTGTTTTTT
CDR3aa: CASSPEGRLPTNEKLFF
d_gene: .
abundance: .
j_gene: TRBJ1-4
v_gene: TRBV18

CDR3nt: TGTGCCAGCAGTTCGGGAGTCACAGATACGCAGTATTTT
CDR3aa: CASSSGVTDTQYF
d_gene: .
abundance: .
j_gene: TRBJ2-3
v_gene: TRBV27

CDR3nt: TGCAGCGTTGAGGACAGGGGGCTAGGCACTGAAGCTTTCTTT
CDR3aa: CSVEDRGLGTEAFF
d_gene: TRBD1
abundance: .
j_gene: TRBJ1-1
v_gene: TRBV29-1

CDR3nt: TGTGCCAGCAGCTTATTAGGGGAGGTAGTCGATGAGCAGTTCTTC
CDR3aa: CASSLLGEVVDEQFF
d_gene: .
abundance: .
j_gene: TRBJ2-1
v_gene: TRBV7-9

CDR3nt: TGTGCCAGTAGTATTACAGGGGGCACTGAAGCTTTCTTT
CDR3aa: CASSITGGTEAFF
d_gene: TRBD1
abundance: .
j_gene: TRBJ1-1
v_gene: TRBV19

CDR3nt: TGTGCCGTACGCACTGGTAGCGGAGCTTTCTTT
CDR3aa: CAVRTGSGAFF
d_gene: .
abundance: .
j_gene: TRBJ1-1
v_gene: TRBV10-3